The rows below give T cell receptor beta chains drawn from one sample of a study of T cells in Graves' hyperthyroidism and ophthalmopathy. TCRdb re-called the multiplex PCR reads with MiXCR, one entry per CDR3 protein. The sample contains 500,000 or so distinct CDR3 sequences, roughly 17% of which appear only once. The sample consisted of blood. The receptors stem from a woman in her late teens or twenties with Graves' ophthalmopathy. The CDR3 runs from the conserved cysteine through the conserved F or W. Fields, in order: J gene, V gene, CDR3 protein.

TRBJ2-3,TRBV30,CAWSVQDSPSTDTQYF
.,TRBV5-6,CASRNHGAWGQPQYF
TRBJ2-1,TRBV20-1,CSAPRVAGGPNEQFF
TRBJ2-1,TRBV5-1,CASSLGGPGSSYNEQFF
TRBJ1-3,TRBV30,CAWSEGGGYTIYF
TRBJ2-5,TRBV18,CASSPPSVTETQYF
TRBJ2-1,TRBV7-2,CASSLARGEEFF
TRBJ2-3,TRBV20-1,CSAPGGPETDTQYF
TRBJ2-1,TRBV5-1,CASSLESPWDEQFF
TRBJ2-5,TRBV28,CASSGESVQWETQYF
TRBJ2-3,TRBV20-1,CSVGTGMDTQYF
TRBJ1-1,TRBV27,CASSQLDRGNTEAFF
TRBJ1-5,TRBV20-1,CSVQGQPNSNQPQHF
TRBJ2-1,TRBV6-6,CASSYSTQGTAEQFF
TRBJ2-2,TRBV5-4,CASTRTSGSNTGELFF
TRBJ2-7,TRBV27,CASSTRGGSYEQYF
TRBJ1-5,TRBV4-1,CASSRTGGSQPQHF
TRBJ2-7,TRBV10-3,CAVSGTGVPEQCF
TRBJ1-1,TRBV9,CASSGRGTLGTEAFF
TRBJ2-3,TRBV6-1,CASSLSSGGSTDTQYF